This TCR beta chain was profiled in a study of human T cells and chemical hapten exposure. V was pared by 5 bases and J by 8 bases, with 13 bases between. The CDR3 loop spans 13 amino acids. This clonotype has at least ten counts. Its antigen remains unknown. Sample time point: patch test 1, 2 weeks after DPC sensitization. Treatment indicated: therapeutic diphenylcyclopropenone sensitization with weekly scalp DPC. Overall study findings and caveats: Versus controls, expanded TCRs had significantly more large CDR3 similarity clusters.

TCRdb used MiXCR to reprocess the RACE reads, holding one entry per CDR3 protein. The data hold 80,000 to 100,000 distinct CDR3 sequences, with about 8% observed a single time. The receptor was isolated from a woman aged 30 to 39 with alopecia areata. Some clones in this sample may be carry-over from other donors' samples. The sequences come from whole blood, collected in connection with sensitization to the hapten diphenylcyclopropenone (DPC). This chain uses TRBV12-3 or TRBV12-4 with TRBJ1-3; maybe TRBD1 (6 bases). The CDR3 DNA reads as TGTGCCAGCAGTCTAACAGGGAGGGACACCATATATTTT. Translating gives CASSLTGRDTIYF.